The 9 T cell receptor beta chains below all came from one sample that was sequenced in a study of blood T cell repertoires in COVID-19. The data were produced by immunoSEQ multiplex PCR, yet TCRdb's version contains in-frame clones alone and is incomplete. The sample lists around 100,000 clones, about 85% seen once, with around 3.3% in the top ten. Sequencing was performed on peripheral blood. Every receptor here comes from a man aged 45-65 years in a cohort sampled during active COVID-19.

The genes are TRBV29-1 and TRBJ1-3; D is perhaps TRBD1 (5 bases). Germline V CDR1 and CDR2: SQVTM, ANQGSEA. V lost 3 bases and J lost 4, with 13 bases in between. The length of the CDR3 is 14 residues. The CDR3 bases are TGCAGCGTTGACACCCAGGGTGCCGGAAACACCATATATTTT. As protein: CSVDTQGAGNTIYF.

The CDR3 DNA sequence: TGTGCCAGCAGCCCACAGGGGGCAAGAAATTCACCCCTCCACTTT. Translation gives CASSPQGARNSPLHF. J is TRBJ1-6 and V is TRBV7-9, with 9 bases aligning to TRBD1. The CDR3 has 15 residues. Germline CDR1 SEHNR, CDR2 FQNEAQ (reference sequence). V lost 5 bases and J lost 7; bases outside the gene matches: 6.

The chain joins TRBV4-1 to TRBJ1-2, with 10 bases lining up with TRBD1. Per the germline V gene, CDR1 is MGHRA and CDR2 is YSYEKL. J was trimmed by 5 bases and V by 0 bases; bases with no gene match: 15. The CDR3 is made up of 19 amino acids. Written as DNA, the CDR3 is TGCGCCAGCAGCCAAGATCCGGCGGGGGACAGGGGCGGAGGGTATGGCTACACCTTC. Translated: CASSQDPAGDRGGGYGYTF.

The CDR3 DNA is TGTGCCAGCAGCTTAGTGCAGGGTGGTGAAAAACTGTTTTTT. Its protein is CASSLVQGGEKLFF. The chain joins TRBV11-2 to TRBJ1-4; tentative D call: TRBD1 (5 bases). This CDR3 comprises 14 residues. V gave up 1 base and J gave up 7 bases, with 10 bases separating them. Germline lookup yields CDR1 SGHAT and CDR2 FQNNGV.

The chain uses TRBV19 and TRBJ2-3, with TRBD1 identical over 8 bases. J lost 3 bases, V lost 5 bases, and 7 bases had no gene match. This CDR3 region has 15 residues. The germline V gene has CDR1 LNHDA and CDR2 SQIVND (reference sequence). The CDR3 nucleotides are TGTGCCAGTAGTCAAAGGACAGGGAGGACAGATACGCAGTATTTT. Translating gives CASSQRTGRTDTQYF.

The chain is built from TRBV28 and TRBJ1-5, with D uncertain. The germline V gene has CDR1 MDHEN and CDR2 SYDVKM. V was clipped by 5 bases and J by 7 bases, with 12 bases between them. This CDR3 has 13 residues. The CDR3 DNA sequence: TGTGCCAGCAGTAATCCCGGGAGACAGCCCCAGCATTTT. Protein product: CASSNPGRQPQHF.

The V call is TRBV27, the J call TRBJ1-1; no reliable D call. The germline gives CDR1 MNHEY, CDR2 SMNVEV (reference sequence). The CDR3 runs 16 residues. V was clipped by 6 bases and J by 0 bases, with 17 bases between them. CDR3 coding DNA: TGTGCCAGCAGGTCCCCAGGTGACCCTATGAACACTGAAGCTTTCTTT. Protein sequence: CASRSPGDPMNTEAFF.

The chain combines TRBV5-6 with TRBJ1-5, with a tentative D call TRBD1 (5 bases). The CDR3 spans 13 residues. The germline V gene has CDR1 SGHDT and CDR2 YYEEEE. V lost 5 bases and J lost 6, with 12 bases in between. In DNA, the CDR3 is TGTGCCAGCAGTTCCGGGGGAATTCAGCCCCAGCATTTT. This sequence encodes CASSSGGIQPQHF.

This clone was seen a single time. The CDR3 bases are TGCAGTGCTAGTCCCCTGTTCGCAGATACGCAGTATTTT. This gives the protein CSASPLFADTQYF. The gene calls are TRBV20-1 and TRBJ2-3; D gene unclear. V was cut by 3 bases and J by 4 bases, with 11 bases left in between. CDR1 and CDR2 (germline): DFQATT, SNEGSKA (reference sequence). The CDR3 extends over 13 amino acids.